Sequencing of this T cell receptor beta chain was carried out in a study of blood T cell repertoires in COVID-19. Study-wide context: Acute-phase and convalescent COVID-19 samples originated in the United States, Italy and Spain. T cells, B-cell-depleted T cells, or PBMCs provided the cDNA or gDNA that served as material.

With 6 bases clipped from V and 4 bases from J, the junction kept 4 bases outside the gene matches. From germline, CDR1 is SNHLY and CDR2 FYNNEI. This CDR3 is 13 amino acids long. In the original analysis: Amplification of reference gene primers was used by the study to estimate nucleated cell counts. Repertoires were generated with immunoSEQ multiplex PCR, while TCRdb's copy carries only in-frame clones and drops some. The V and J calls and clone size come from that table; D and trimming were worked out from the DNA. The repertoire holds some 120,000 clones, with 85% to 90% as singletons. Sequencing used peripheral blood. This rearrangement joins TRBV2 to TRBJ2-5, with 8 bases fitting TRBD2. The sequence came from a man aged 45 to 65 with acute or convalescent COVID-19. The CDR3 sequence: CASRREGPETQYF. The CDR3 nucleotides are TGTGCCAGCAGACGGGAGGGCCCAGAGACCCAGTACTTC.